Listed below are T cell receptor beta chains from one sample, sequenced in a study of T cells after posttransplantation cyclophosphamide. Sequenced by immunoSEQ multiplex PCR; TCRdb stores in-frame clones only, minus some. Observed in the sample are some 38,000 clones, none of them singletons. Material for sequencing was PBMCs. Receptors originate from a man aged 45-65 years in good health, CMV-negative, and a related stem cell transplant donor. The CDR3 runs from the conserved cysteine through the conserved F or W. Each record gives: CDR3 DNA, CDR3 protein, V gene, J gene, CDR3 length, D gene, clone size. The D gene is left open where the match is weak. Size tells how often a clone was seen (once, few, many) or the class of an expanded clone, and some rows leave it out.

TGTGCCAGCAGTGAGATCGGACAGGGTTACCCCGGGGAGCTGTTTTTT	CASSEIGQGYPGELFF	TRBV6-1	TRBJ2-2	16	TRBD1	many
TGTGCCAGCACCCCCCCCGGAGGAGGGCGACGGGGGAACTATGGCTACACCTTC	CASTPPGGGRRGNYGYTF	TRBV7-3	TRBJ1-2	18	.	few
TGCGCCAGCAGTCAACTTCCCCTAGCGAGCTCCTACAATGAGCAGTTCTTC	CASSQLPLASSYNEQFF	TRBV23-1	TRBJ2-1	17	.	.
TGTGCCAGCAATCTACTAGAGAACACCGGGGAGCTGTTTTTT	CASNLLENTGELFF	TRBV2	TRBJ2-2	14	.	many
TGTGCCAGCAGCGAGGGACAGACCTATGGCTACACCTTC	CASSEGQTYGYTF	TRBV7-2	TRBJ1-2	13	TRBD1	many
TGTGCCAGCAGTTCCTACGGGACTCGTAACAATGAGCAGTTCTTC	CASSSYGTRNNEQFF	TRBV6-5	TRBJ2-1	15	.	many
TGTGCCAGTAGTATGCGACAAGGAAATGAGCAGTTCTTC	CASSMRQGNEQFF	TRBV19	TRBJ2-1	13	.	many
TGCGCCAGCAGCTTTGATTCAGGGGGGTACTATGGCTACACCTTC	CASSFDSGGYYGYTF	TRBV5-1	TRBJ1-2	15	TRBD1	many
TGTGCCAGCAACGTTCCAGGGGTGGATACGCAGTATTTT	CASNVPGVDTQYF	TRBV11-2	TRBJ2-3	13	.	.
TGTGCCTTCGGACAGGGGGAAGGGGGCTACACCTTC	CAFGQGEGGYTF	TRBV28	TRBJ1-2	12	TRBD1	.
TGCAGCGTCGAGGGAGGGTTCGTCTACAATGAGCAGTTCTTC	CSVEGGFVYNEQFF	TRBV29-1	TRBJ2-1	14	TRBD2	.
TGTGCCAGCAGCTTAGGACAGCTGGACACTGAAGCTTTCTTT	CASSLGQLDTEAFF	TRBV11-2	TRBJ1-1	14	.	many
TGTGCCAGCAGCGTAGCGACTAGCGATCACTTTTACAATGAGCAGTTCTTC	CASSVATSDHFYNEQFF	TRBV9	TRBJ2-1	17	TRBD2	.
TGTGCCAGCAACACAAGGAGGGGCAGACGAATTTTGCCTCCTAACTATGGCTACACCTTC	CASNTRRGRRILPPNYGYTF	TRBV21-1	TRBJ1-2	20	.	.
TGCGCCAGCAGCCGGGTCGACAATAGCAATCAGCCCCAGCATTTT	CASSRVDNSNQPQHF	TRBV4-1	TRBJ1-5	15	.	many
TGTGCCAGCAGCATTAGCGGGGTCTTTACCGGGGAGCTGTTTTTT	CASSISGVFTGELFF	TRBV7-2	TRBJ2-2	15	TRBD2	few
TGCGCCAGCAGTAGGACAGGGGTGGAGACCCAGTACTTC	CASSRTGVETQYF	TRBV4-1	TRBJ2-5	13	TRBD1	many
TGTGCCAGTAGCTACCAAGCCGGGACAGGAGTCAACTATGGCTACACCTTC	CASSYQAGTGVNYGYTF	TRBV19	TRBJ1-2	17	TRBD1	many
TGTGCCAGCAGCTCATCGACGACAGGGGGCGGATCCGGGGAGCTGTTTTTT	CASSSSTTGGGSGELFF	TRBV7-9	TRBJ2-2	17	TRBD1	many
TGTGCCAGCACAAAAACCAGGACAGGGAGGGTCTACGAGCAGTACTTC	CASTKTRTGRVYEQYF	TRBV9	TRBJ2-7	16	.	many
TGCGCCAGCAGCTTGGCCGGGGACATTGGGCGCTACACCTTC	CASSLAGDIGRYTF	TRBV5-1	TRBJ1-2	14	.	many
TGTGCCTTAGGACAGGAGAATAGCAATCAGCCCCAGCATTTT	CALGQENSNQPQHF	TRBV30	TRBJ1-5	14	TRBD1	many